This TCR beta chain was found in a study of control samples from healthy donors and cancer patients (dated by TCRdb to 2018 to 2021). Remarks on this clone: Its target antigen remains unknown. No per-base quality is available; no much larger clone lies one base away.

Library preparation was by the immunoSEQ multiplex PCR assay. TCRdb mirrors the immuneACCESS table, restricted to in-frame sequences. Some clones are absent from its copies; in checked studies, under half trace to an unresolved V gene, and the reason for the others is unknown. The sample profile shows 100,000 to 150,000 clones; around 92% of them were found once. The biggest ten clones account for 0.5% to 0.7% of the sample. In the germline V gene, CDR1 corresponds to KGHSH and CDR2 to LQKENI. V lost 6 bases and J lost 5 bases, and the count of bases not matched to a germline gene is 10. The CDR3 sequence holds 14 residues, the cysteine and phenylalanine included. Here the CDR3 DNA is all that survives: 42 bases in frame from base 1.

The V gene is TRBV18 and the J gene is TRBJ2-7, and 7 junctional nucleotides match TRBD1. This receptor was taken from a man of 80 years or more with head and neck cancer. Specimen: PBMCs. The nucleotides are TGTGCCAGCTCCCCGACAGGGTCTGACCACGAGCAGTACTTC. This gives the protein CASSPTGSDHEQYF.